This TCR beta chain was observed in a study of radiation and T cells in renal cell carcinoma. Profiling relied on immunoSEQ multiplex PCR, and the TCRdb table lists in-frame clones only, not all of them. The sample shows approximately 8,300 clones, roughly 50% of them seen only once. The treatment denotes: 15 Gy SBRT to primary tumor, nephrectomy 4 weeks later. Nephrectomy followed 15 Gy stereotactic body radiation by 4 weeks. Of note for this clone: The antigen is not known.

CDR3 length: 14 residues. Germline V gives CDR1 SQVTM, CDR2 ANQGSEA. The V gene lost 5 bases and the J gene lost 0 bases, with 12 bases spanning the gap. Study-wide findings and caveats: Compared with controls, irradiated tumors showed greater TCR clonality.

The gene calls are TRBV29-1 and TRBJ2-3; no firm D call. Sequencing was performed on tumor tissue, taken from a patient whose treatment included radiotherapy and nephrectomy. This TCR derives from a man aged 60-69 years with renal cell carcinoma. The CDR3 protein is CSVCRSGSTDTQYF. The CDR3 nucleotides read TGCAGCGTTTGCCGTTCTGGAAGCACAGATACGCAGTATTTT.